This TCR beta chain is drawn from a study of T cell repertoires in cytomegalovirus infection. Study background: HLA-B-restricted CMV epitopes that are well studied, plus recently identified HLA-C-restricted ones, were used by the study. Both CMV infection and a matching HLA type were indicated by public TCR beta signatures. Findings and caveats of the study: HLA-C-restricted CMV clonotypes gave the most frequent clonotype in two of eight donors. Cumulative frequency of public TCR beta families picked out carriers of CMV plus the relevant HLA.

This CDR3 contains 13 residues. CDR1 and CDR2 (germline): LNHDA, SQIVND (reference sequence). Trimming stripped 4 bases from V and 5 bases from J, with 11 bases between. On this clonotype itself: Its specificity is not known.

TCRdb re-derived calls from the reads in MiXCR, one entry per CDR3 protein. The table has some 800,000 distinct CDR3 sequences, under 35% seen once; the top ten hold around 13%. The rearrangement uses TRBV19 and TRBJ1-1; D might be TRBD1 (6 bases). The clonotype was recovered from a human donor in good health (CMV status not recorded). Some clones in this sample may be carry-over from other donors' samples. The sequenced sample was cultured CD8+ T cells from PBMCs, obtained from culture after CMV antigen stimulation. The CDR3 region has the DNA TGTGCCAGTAGTAAGGTCCAGGGGACTGAAGCTTTCTTT. It encodes CASSKVQGTEAFF. The variable domain in full, completed from reference TRBV19 and TRBJ1-1, reads DGGITQSPKYLFRKEGQNVTLSCEQNLNHDAMYWYRQDPGQGLRLIYYSQIVNDFQKGDIAEGYSVSREKKESFPLTVTSAQKNPTAFYLCASSKVQGTEAFFGQGTRLTVV.